The 14 T cell receptor beta chains in this list originate from one sample, sequenced in a study of CD8+CD57+ T cells in acquired aplastic anemia. Patients sequenced had flow cytometry evidence of CD8+CD57+ cell expansion. The template used for profiling TCR beta VDJ and CDR3 was genomic DNA. TCRdb itself ran the reads through MiXCR, one entry per CDR3 protein. The data contain more than 150,000 distinct CDR3 sequences, around 48% of them singletons. Input material: sorted CD4+, CD8+, or CD8+CD57+ T cells (not recorded which) from PBMCs. These receptors were collected from a human donor with aplastic anemia.

This chain links TRBV2 with TRBJ1-6; TRBD1 is a possible D gene (6 bases). This CDR3 has 15 amino acids. Germline V CDR1 and CDR2: SNHLY, FYNNEI. Trimming pared 6 bases from V and 11 bases from J, leaving 20 bases between. CDR3 DNA sequence: TGTGCCAGCAGCTTATTTCTGGGGGGCGAGGCACCCCTCCACTTT. It is translated as CASSLFLGGEAPLHF.

This clonotype occurred many times. V and J are TRBV24-1 and TRBJ2-5, with 8 bases matching TRBD2. The junction had 9 bases not matched to a gene; V was cut back by 0 bases and J by 4 bases. This CDR3 contains 17 residues. CDR1 is KGHDR and CDR2 is SFDVKD in the germline V gene. The CDR3 DNA reads TGTGCCACCAGTGATTTGCGAGTTGCGGGGGGCAGAGAGACCCAGTACTTC. It specifies CATSDLRVAGGRETQYF.

This clonotype was counted at least ten times. The genes are TRBV3-1 and TRBJ1-1; possible D gene TRBD1, 5 bases. CDR1 and CDR2 (germline): LGHDT, YNNKEL (reference sequence). V lost 4 bases to trimming and J lost 1 base, with 10 bases between them. This CDR3 is 14 amino acids long. As DNA, the CDR3 is TGTGCCAGCAGCCCCGAGCAGGGGAACACTGAAGCTTTCTTT. This sequence encodes CASSPEQGNTEAFF. Complete variable domain (other parts from reference TRBV3-1 and TRBJ1-1): DTAVSQTPKYLVTQMGNDKSIKCEQNLGHDTMYWYKQDSKKFLKIMFSYNNKELIINETVPNRFSPKSPDKAHLNLHINSLELGDSAVYFCASSPEQGNTEAFFGQGTRLTVV.

The sample holds many counts of this clonotype. CDR3 region: CASSPGGSYGYTF. CDR3 in DNA: TGTGCCAGCTCACCTGGGGGAAGTTATGGCTACACCTTC. V gene TRBV18 combines with J gene TRBJ1-2, with D perhaps TRBD1 (5 bases). Germline V gene sequence: CDR1 KGHSH, CDR2 LQKENI. V was shortened by 3 bases and J by 5 bases, with 10 bases between the two germline ends. CDR3 length equals 13 residues.

CDR3 bases: TGTGCCAGCAGCCTTACCCCAACCAGCTATGGCTACACCTTC. Translated: CASSLTPTSYGYTF. The chain links TRBV7-8 to TRBJ1-2, with D uncertain. CDR3 length: 14 residues. The germline V gene has CDR1 SGHVS and CDR2 FQNEAQ. Trimming removed 5 bases from V and 4 bases from J, with 14 bases in between.

This clonotype was detected ten times or more. The J gene is TRBJ2-7, the V gene TRBV24-1, with D tentatively TRBD1 or TRBD2 (5 bases each). CDR3 size: 15 residues. Germline values: CDR1 KGHDR, CDR2 SFDVKD. V was cut by 4 bases and J by 4 bases, with 16 bases left in between. The CDR3 DNA sequence: TGTGCCACCAGTGACAACAGCGTTGGGGGATACGAGCAGTACTTC. It translates to CATSDNSVGGYEQYF.

This clonotype has ten or more counts. The rearrangement uses TRBV4-2 and TRBJ1-4, with D unclear. The germline V and J ends were trimmed by 4 bases and 2 bases, with 2 bases remaining between them. The germline CDR1 and CDR2 sequences are LGHNA and YNFKEQ. This CDR3 is 12 amino acids long. CDR3 coding DNA: TGTGCCAGCAGCCGGACTAATGAAAAACTGTTTTTT. Translation: CASSRTNEKLFF.

V and J are TRBV11-1 and TRBJ2-1; TRBD2 matches 16 bases. The germline gives CDR1 SGHAT, CDR2 FQDESV (reference sequence). The length of the CDR3 is 15 residues. Germline trimming cut 5 bases from V and 9 bases from J; bases unmatched to any gene: 4. The CDR3 coding sequence is TGTGCCAGCAGCCCGGGACTAGCGGGGGGGGCTGAGCAGTTCTTC. It specifies CASSPGLAGGAEQFF.

This sequence joins TRBV24-1 and TRBJ1-2; D is undetermined. Looked up from germline, CDR1 is KGHDR and CDR2 is SFDVKD. The CDR3 runs 15 residues. With 5 bases removed from V and 4 bases from J, the gap between germline ends came to 16 bases. The CDR3 DNA follows: TGTGCCACCAGTGGAACACAAGGAAAGGGCTATGGCTACACCTTC. Translating gives CATSGTQGKGYGYTF.

This clonotype was seen a handful of times. This chain connects TRBV24-1 to TRBJ1-2; 7 bases are shared with TRBD1. This CDR3 spans 12 amino acids. The V gene's germline CDR1 is KGHDR and CDR2 SFDVKD. V dropped 9 bases and J dropped 7; count of bases not matched to a gene: 7. The CDR3 DNA follows: TGTGCCACCTCGACAGGGATCGGTGGCTACACCTTC. Translated, it gives CATSTGIGGYTF.

This clonotype has just a few counts. The genes are TRBV2 and TRBJ2-3; maybe TRBD1 (6 bases). Trimming took 4 bases from V and 1 from J, leaving 6 bases between them. The CDR3 runs to 13 residues. CDR1 is SNHLY and CDR2 is FYNNEI in the germline V gene. CDR3 bases: TGTGCCAGCAGTGGACAGGGCACAGATACGCAGTATTTT. It specifies CASSGQGTDTQYF.

The rearrangement links TRBV24-1 to TRBJ2-2, with TRBD2 identical over 9 bases. This CDR3 comprises 16 residues. From germline, CDR1 is KGHDR and CDR2 SFDVKD. The J segment lost 3 bases and the V segment lost 5 bases, leaving 6 bases of the junction unmatched. The DNA of the CDR3 is TGTGCCACCAGTGGTGTAGCGGGGGCGCACACCGGGGAGCTGTTTTTT. Translating it yields CATSGVAGAHTGELFF.

The table lists this clonotype with many counts. The chain couples TRBV7-9 to TRBJ1-4, with a tentative D call TRBD1 (5 bases). Looked up from germline, CDR1 is SEHNR and CDR2 is FQNEAQ (reference sequence). There are 12 residues in the CDR3. V lost 4 bases, J lost 15 bases, and 15 bases lay in between. CDR3 region: CASSSMGELVFF. In DNA, the CDR3 is TGTGCCAGCAGCTCCATGGGGGAGCTGGTGTTTTTT.

The sample holds many counts of this clonotype. The chain employs TRBV25-1 and TRBJ1-2, with 8 positions matching TRBD1. The J segment lost 4 bases and the V segment lost 3 bases, leaving 10 bases of the junction unmatched. Looked up from germline, CDR1 is MGHDK and CDR2 is SYGVNS. The CDR3 covers 16 residues. CDR3 in amino acids: CASSDPGTGNRYGYTF. The CDR3 bases are TGTGCCAGCAGTGACCCTGGGACAGGAAACCGCTATGGCTACACCTTC.